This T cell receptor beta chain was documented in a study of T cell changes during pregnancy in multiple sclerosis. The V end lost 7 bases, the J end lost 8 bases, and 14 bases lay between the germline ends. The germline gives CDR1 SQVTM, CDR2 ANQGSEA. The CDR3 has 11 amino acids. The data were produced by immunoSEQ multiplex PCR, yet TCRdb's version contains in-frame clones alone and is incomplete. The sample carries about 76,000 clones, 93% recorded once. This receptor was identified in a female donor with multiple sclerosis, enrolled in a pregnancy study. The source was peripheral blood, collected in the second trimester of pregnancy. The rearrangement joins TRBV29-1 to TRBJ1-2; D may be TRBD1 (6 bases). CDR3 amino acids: CSEETGGGYTF. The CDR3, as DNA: TGCAGCGAGGAGACAGGAGGAGGCTACACCTTC.